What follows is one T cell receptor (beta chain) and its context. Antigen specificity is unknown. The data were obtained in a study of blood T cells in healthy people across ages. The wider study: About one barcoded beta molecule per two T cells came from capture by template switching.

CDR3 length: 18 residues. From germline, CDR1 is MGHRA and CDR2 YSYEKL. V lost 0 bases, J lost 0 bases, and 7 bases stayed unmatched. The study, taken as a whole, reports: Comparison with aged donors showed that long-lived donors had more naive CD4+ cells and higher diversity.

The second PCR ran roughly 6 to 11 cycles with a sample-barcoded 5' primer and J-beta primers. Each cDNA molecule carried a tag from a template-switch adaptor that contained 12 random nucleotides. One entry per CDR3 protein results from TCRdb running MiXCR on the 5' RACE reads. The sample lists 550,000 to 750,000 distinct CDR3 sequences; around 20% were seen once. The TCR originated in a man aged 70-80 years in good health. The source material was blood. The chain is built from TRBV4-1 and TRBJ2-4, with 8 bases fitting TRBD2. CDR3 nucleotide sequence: TGCGCCAGCAGCCAAGAATGGGCTAGCGGGTTAGCCAAAAACATTCAGTACTTC. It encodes CASSQEWASGLAKNIQYF.